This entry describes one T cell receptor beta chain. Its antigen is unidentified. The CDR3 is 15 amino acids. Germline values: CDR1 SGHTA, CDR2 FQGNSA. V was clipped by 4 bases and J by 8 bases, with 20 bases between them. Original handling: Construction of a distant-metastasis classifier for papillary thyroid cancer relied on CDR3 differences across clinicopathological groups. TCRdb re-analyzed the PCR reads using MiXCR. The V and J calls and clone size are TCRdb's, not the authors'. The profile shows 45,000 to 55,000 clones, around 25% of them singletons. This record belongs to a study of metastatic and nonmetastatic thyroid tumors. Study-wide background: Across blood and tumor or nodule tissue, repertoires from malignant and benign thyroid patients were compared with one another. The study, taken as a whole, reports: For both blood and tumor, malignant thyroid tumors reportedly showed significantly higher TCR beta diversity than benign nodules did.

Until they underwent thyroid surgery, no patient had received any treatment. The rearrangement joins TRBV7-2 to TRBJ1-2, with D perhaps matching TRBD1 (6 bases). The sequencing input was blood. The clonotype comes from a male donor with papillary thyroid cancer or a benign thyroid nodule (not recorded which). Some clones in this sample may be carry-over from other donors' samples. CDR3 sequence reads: CASSSGGYRGAGYTF. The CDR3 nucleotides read TGTGCCAGCAGCTCCGGCGGGTATAGGGGGGCCGGCTACACCTTC.